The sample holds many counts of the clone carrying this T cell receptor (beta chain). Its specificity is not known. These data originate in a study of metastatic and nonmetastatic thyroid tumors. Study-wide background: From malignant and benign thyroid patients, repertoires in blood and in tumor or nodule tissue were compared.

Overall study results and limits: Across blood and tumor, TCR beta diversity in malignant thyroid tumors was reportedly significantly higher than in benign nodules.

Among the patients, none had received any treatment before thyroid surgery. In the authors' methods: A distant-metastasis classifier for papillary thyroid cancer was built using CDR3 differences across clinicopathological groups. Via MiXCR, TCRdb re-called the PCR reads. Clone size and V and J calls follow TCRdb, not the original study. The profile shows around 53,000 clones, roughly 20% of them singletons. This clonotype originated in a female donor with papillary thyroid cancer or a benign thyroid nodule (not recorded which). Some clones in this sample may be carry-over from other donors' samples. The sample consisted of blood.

The CDR3 DNA reads TGTGCCAGTAGTATAGTAGCGGGAGTTTCCTACGAGCAGTACTTC. It is translated as CASSIVAGVSYEQYF. V usage is TRBV19 and J usage is TRBJ2-7; 9 bases fit TRBD2. After removal of 1 base from V and 1 base from J, the junction contained 2 bases not matched to a gene. This CDR3 comprises 15 residues. Germline V gives CDR1 LNHDA, CDR2 SQIVND (reference sequence). Complete variable domain (other parts from reference TRBV19 and TRBJ2-7): DGGITQSPKYLFRKEGQNVTLSCEQNLNHDAMYWYRQDPGQGLRLIYYSQIVNDFQKGDIAEGYSVSREKKESFPLTVTSAQKNPTAFYLCASSIVAGVSYEQYFGPGTRLTVT.